Listed here are 26 T cell receptor beta chains from one sample, sequenced in a study of OX40 agonist ivuxolimab in advanced cancers. Sequenced by immunoSEQ multiplex PCR; TCRdb stores in-frame clones only, minus some. The sample includes 30,000 to 35,000 clones, about four fifths of them seen just once. Sample: CD4+ or CD8+ T cells sorted from blood, taken in a trial of the OX40 agonist ivuxolimab. These receptors all come from an adult with an advanced solid tumor such as melanoma, head and neck, liver or kidney cancer.

The chain joins TRBV6-5 to TRBJ2-1; 7 bases match TRBD2. After removal of 6 bases from V and 3 bases from J, the junction contained 2 bases not matched to a gene. The germline CDR1 and CDR2 sequences are MNHEY and SVGAGI. The CDR3 contains 13 residues. Written as DNA, the CDR3 is TGTGCCAGCAGACGGGACTACTACAATGAGCAGTTCTTC. This translates into CASRRDYYNEQFF.

The chain uses TRBV4-2 and TRBJ1-2; the D gene is possibly TRBD1 (6 bases). Germline values: CDR1 LGHNA, CDR2 YNFKEQ. Trimming took off 4 bases at V and 0 bases at J, with 27 bases between the two ends. This CDR3 contains 20 residues. CDR3 sequence: CASSPRGDRRFTETNYGYTF. CDR3 bases: TGTGCCAGCAGCCCCAGAGGAGACAGGCGTTTCACCGAGACTAACTATGGCTACACCTTC.

The rearrangement links TRBV7-2 to TRBJ2-3, with D unclear. This CDR3 region has 16 residues. CDR1 and CDR2 (germline): SGHTA, FQGNSA. Trimming stripped 1 base from V and 0 bases from J, with 11 bases between. CDR3 in amino acids: CASSLVVTASTDTQYF. CDR3 DNA sequence: TGTGCCAGCAGCTTAGTCGTGACGGCTAGCACAGATACGCAGTATTTT.

The chain couples TRBV7-6 to TRBJ1-5; D ambiguous. The CDR3 is 15 amino acids. In germline, CDR1 is SGHVS, CDR2 FNYEAQ. V was shortened by 2 bases and J by 1 base, with 9 bases between the two germline ends. CDR3 sequence (DNA): TGTGCCAGCAGCTTAAATTCAGGAAGCAATCAGCCCCAGCATTTT. It codes for CASSLNSGSNQPQHF. Drawing the rest from reference TRBV7-6 and TRBJ1-5, the complete variable domain is GAGVSQSPRYKVTKRGQDVALRCDPISGHVSLYWYRQALGQGPEFLTYFNYEAQQDKSGLPNDRFSAERPEGSISTLTIQRTEQRDSAMYRCASSLNSGSNQPQHFGDGTRLSIL.

This clone was seen just once. The V call is TRBV18, the J call TRBJ2-7, with 7 bases lining up with TRBD1. V shed 3 bases, J shed 3 bases, and the junction held 11 bases outside the gene matches. This CDR3 spans 16 amino acids. Germline V gene sequence: CDR1 KGHSH, CDR2 LQKENI. CDR3 sequence: CASSPRTGLINYEQYF. The CDR3, as DNA: TGTGCCAGCTCACCTCGGACAGGTTTAATCAACTACGAGCAGTACTTC.

The chain uses TRBV4-3 and TRBJ2-7, with D unclear. This CDR3 has 15 residues. V was trimmed by 1 base and J by 0 bases, leaving 10 bases between them. Germline V CDR1 and CDR2: LGHNA, YSLEER. The CDR3 DNA is TGCGCCAGCAGCCAAGCAGCGTTTAGCTCCTACGAGCAGTACTTC. It codes for CASSQAAFSSYEQYF.

The CDR3 region is CASSPDPGPGGTEAFF. CDR3 nucleotides: TGTGCCAGCTCACCAGATCCGGGGCCCGGGGGCACTGAAGCTTTCTTT. The J gene is TRBJ1-1, the V gene TRBV18; D possibly corresponds to TRBD1 (5 bases). The germline CDR1 and CDR2 sequences are KGHSH and LQKENI. V was clipped by 2 bases and J by 4 bases, with 17 bases between them. The CDR3 is made up of 16 amino acids.

This clone was observed once. This specimen includes other DNA sequences encoding the same CDR3. This sequence joins TRBV7-2 and TRBJ2-1; 10 nucleotides align to TRBD1. CDR3 size: 16 residues. CDR1 and CDR2 (germline): SGHTA, FQGNSA. V shed 4 bases and J 4 bases; nucleotides not matched to a gene: 7. CDR3 sequence: CASSSAGTGAYNEQFF. The CDR3 coding sequence is TGTGCCAGCAGCTCCGCCGGGACAGGGGCTTACAATGAGCAGTTCTTC.

CDR3 region: CASSRDMGTQYF. CDR3 bases: TGTGCCAGCAGCCGTGATATGGGAACGCAGTATTTT. V gene TRBV28 combines with J gene TRBJ2-3; D unclear. CDR3 length equals 12 residues. Between the trimmed V and J ends, which lost 6 bases and 9 bases, there was a span of 13 bases. CDR1 is MDHEN, CDR2 SYDVKM, per germline.

V is TRBV6-5 and J is TRBJ1-5; D is ambiguous. The length of the CDR3 is 15 residues. Germline CDR1 is MNHEY and CDR2 is SVGAGI. The V end lost 0 bases, the J end lost 3 bases, and 9 bases lay between the germline ends. CDR3 region: CASSYSGSNNQPQHF. The CDR3 nucleotides read TGTGCCAGCAGTTACTCGGGTAGCAACAATCAGCCCCAGCATTTT.

The V gene is TRBV28, the J gene TRBJ1-2; weak D call: TRBD1 (6 bases). V shed 7 bases and J shed 8 bases, with 20 bases lying between them. Germline V gene lookup returns CDR1 MDHEN and CDR2 SYDVKM. This CDR3 region has 14 residues. The CDR3 DNA reads as TGTGCCAGCACCCTAGGGGGAACCCCCAAGGGCTACACCTTC. Protein sequence: CASTLGGTPKGYTF.

The chain links TRBV7-2 to TRBJ2-7, with D possibly being TRBD2 (6 bases). CDR1 SGHTA and CDR2 FQGNSA come from the germline V gene. The CDR3 runs to 13 residues. Trimming removed 5 bases at V and 3 bases at J, with 11 bases between. The DNA for the CDR3 is TGTGCCAGCAGCCGCTTAGCGGACTACGAGCAGTACTTC. Translation gives CASSRLADYEQYF.

The chain uses TRBV12-5 and TRBJ2-1; a possible D gene is TRBD1 (6 bases). In germline, CDR1 is LGHNT, CDR2 FRNRAP. The length of the CDR3 is 13 residues. V was trimmed by 1 base and J by 6 bases, leaving 7 bases between them. CDR3 sequence (DNA): TGTGCTAGTGGTTTGGACAGGGCCAATGAGCAGTTCTTC. Its protein product is CASGLDRANEQFF.

The chain has TRBV28 and TRBJ1-4; weak D call: TRBD1 (5 bases). From germline, CDR1 is MDHEN and CDR2 SYDVKM. The CDR3 length is 15 residues. Trimming took 6 bases from V and 8 from J, leaving 19 bases between them. The CDR3 is CASSRSGPRREKLFF. The CDR3 DNA sequence: TGTGCCAGCAGCCGTTCGGGGCCCCGTCGGGAAAAACTGTTTTTT.

The CDR3 DNA is TGTGCCAGCAGCTTAGAGGGGACAGGAACCTACGAGCAGTACTTC. Its protein is CASSLEGTGTYEQYF. The V gene is TRBV11-2, the J gene TRBJ2-7; 8 nucleotides line up with TRBD1. Germline V lookup: CDR1 SGHAT, CDR2 FQNNGV. CDR3 size: 15 residues. V was pared by 0 bases and J by 2 bases, with 3 bases of the junction left unmatched.

This sequence joins TRBV5-6 and TRBJ1-2; no clear D. V was pared by 0 bases and J by 5 bases, with 8 bases between. This CDR3 is 13 amino acids long. Germline V gives CDR1 SGHDT, CDR2 YYEEEE. The CDR3 DNA is TGTGCCAGCAGCTTGGCTTCTCAGTATGGCTACACCTTC. Its translation: CASSLASQYGYTF.

This chain connects TRBV6-1 to TRBJ2-3, with 9 bases fitting TRBD1. This CDR3 contains 14 residues. J gave up 5 bases and V 7 bases, and 7 bases lay outside the gene matches. Looked up from germline, CDR1 is MNHNS and CDR2 is SASEGT. This CDR3 is CASKDRGIGDTQYF. In nucleotides, the CDR3 is TGTGCCAGCAAAGACAGGGGGATAGGAGATACGCAGTATTTT.

The chain uses TRBV5-1 and TRBJ2-7, with TRBD1 matching 9 bases. CDR1 is SGHRS, CDR2 YFSETQ, per germline. V shed 0 bases and J 6 bases; nucleotides not matched to a gene: 4. This CDR3 has 14 residues. In DNA form, the CDR3 reads TGCGCCAGCAGCTTGGAAGGGACAGGGCCCGAGCAGTACTTC. Amino acids: CASSLEGTGPEQYF.

The chain employs TRBV6-1 and TRBJ1-1; no reliable D call. V lost 8 bases and J lost 1, with 11 bases in between. Germline-derived CDR1 and CDR2 are MNHNS and SASEGT. The CDR3 runs to 13 residues. The CDR3 spells CASAPTANTEAFF. The CDR3, as DNA: TGTGCCAGCGCGCCGACGGCGAACACTGAAGCTTTCTTT.

The chain couples TRBV11-2 to TRBJ2-7; 9 nucleotides agree with TRBD1. The CDR3 totals 14 residues. Unmatched junction bases numbered 7, after V lost 4 bases and J lost 6 bases. Germline CDR1 reads SGHAT; CDR2 reads FQNNGV. The CDR3 DNA sequence: TGTGCCAGCAGCTACCGGACAGGGGAGGTCGAGCAGTACTTC. Translation gives CASSYRTGEVEQYF.

The chain employs TRBV6-1 and TRBJ2-7; maybe TRBD1 (6 bases). Trimming took off 7 bases at V and 5 bases at J, with 21 bases between the two ends. Per germline, CDR1 MNHNS and CDR2 SASEGT. This CDR3 comprises 15 residues. CDR3 in DNA: TGTGCCAGCACCCAGTGGAACAGGGATATCAACGAGCAGTACTTC. This codes for CASTQWNRDINEQYF.

The chain recombines TRBV7-2 with TRBJ1-1; D not resolved. Germline-derived CDR1 and CDR2 are SGHTA and FQGNSA. V was cut by 6 bases and J by 2 bases, with 19 bases left in between. This CDR3 comprises 16 residues. CDR3 coding DNA: TGTGCCAGCAGTTTAATGTTAAACCTCATCAACACTGAAGCTTTCTTT. It encodes CASSLMLNLINTEAFF.

The chain carries TRBV5-8 and TRBJ2-7; D not resolved. Germline V CDR1 and CDR2: SGHTS, YDEGEE. V was pared by 3 bases and J by 3 bases, with 7 bases between. The CDR3 has 12 residues. In DNA form, the CDR3 reads TGTGCCAGCAGCTCGGAAAGCTACGAGCAGTACTTC. Its translation: CASSSESYEQYF.

The count of this clone is one. This chain connects TRBV15 to TRBJ2-7, with 7 bases identical to TRBD2. V shed 1 base, J shed 7 bases, and the junction held 4 bases outside the gene matches. Germline assignment: CDR1 LNHNV and CDR2 YYDKDF (reference sequence). This CDR3 has 13 residues. This CDR3 is CATSRGAGEEQYF. CDR3 DNA: TGTGCCACCAGCAGAGGGGCGGGGGAAGAGCAGTACTTC.

The chain is built from TRBV2 and TRBJ1-1; D not resolved. The V gene lost 6 bases and the J gene lost 0 bases, with 11 bases spanning the gap. Germline V CDR1 and CDR2: SNHLY, FYNNEI. This CDR3 is 14 amino acids long. Here the CDR3 DNA reads TGTGCCAGCAGCTCGAACCAGGTGAACACTGAAGCTTTCTTT. Translated, it gives CASSSNQVNTEAFF.

This clone has just a few counts. The genes are TRBV19 and TRBJ1-1, with 7 bases fitting TRBD1. The CDR3 runs 14 residues. The V gene end was trimmed by 1 base and the J gene end by 4 bases; junction bases not matched to a gene: 3. The germline CDR1 and CDR2 sequences are LNHDA and SQIVND (reference sequence). CDR3 sequence reads: CASSIVSGGTEAFF. The CDR3 bases are TGTGCCAGTAGTATAGTATCAGGGGGCACTGAAGCTTTCTTT.